This entry features one T cell receptor beta chain sequence. Its antigen has not been determined. Nothing much larger sits one base from this clone, and base qualities are not available. The library was produced with the immunoSEQ multiplex PCR assay. What TCRdb holds here is the immuneACCESS table cut down to in-frame rearrangements. Part of the clones is not present; checked against another copy, under half of the missing clones reflect an unresolved V gene, and the others are unexplained. Here the sample has around 69,000 clones; around 90% occur a single time. The ten largest make up roughly 1.4% of the sample. The germline V gene gives CDR1 as MNHNS and CDR2 as SASEGT. V loses 1 base of germline sequence and J loses 5 bases, and the interval between the two ends is 11 bases. The CDR3 contains 14 residues, cysteine and phenylalanine counted. The sequence is cut down to CDR3 DNA, 42 bases in frame from base 1.

The entry originates in a study of T cell changes during pregnancy in multiple sclerosis (dated by TCRdb to about 2019). Looking at the study overall: The study examined how the T cell repertoire changed over the course of pregnancy in women with multiple sclerosis.

The origin of this receptor is a female donor with multiple sclerosis, enrolled in a pregnancy study. The sequence is built from TRBV6-1 and TRBJ1-1, with TRBD1 tentatively as D gene (6 bases match). The sample in question was peripheral blood, obtained in the third trimester of pregnancy. CDR3 region: CASSEGTEVTEAFF. The nucleotide sequence is TGTGCCAGCAGTGAAGGGACAGAGGTGACTGAAGCTTTCTTT.